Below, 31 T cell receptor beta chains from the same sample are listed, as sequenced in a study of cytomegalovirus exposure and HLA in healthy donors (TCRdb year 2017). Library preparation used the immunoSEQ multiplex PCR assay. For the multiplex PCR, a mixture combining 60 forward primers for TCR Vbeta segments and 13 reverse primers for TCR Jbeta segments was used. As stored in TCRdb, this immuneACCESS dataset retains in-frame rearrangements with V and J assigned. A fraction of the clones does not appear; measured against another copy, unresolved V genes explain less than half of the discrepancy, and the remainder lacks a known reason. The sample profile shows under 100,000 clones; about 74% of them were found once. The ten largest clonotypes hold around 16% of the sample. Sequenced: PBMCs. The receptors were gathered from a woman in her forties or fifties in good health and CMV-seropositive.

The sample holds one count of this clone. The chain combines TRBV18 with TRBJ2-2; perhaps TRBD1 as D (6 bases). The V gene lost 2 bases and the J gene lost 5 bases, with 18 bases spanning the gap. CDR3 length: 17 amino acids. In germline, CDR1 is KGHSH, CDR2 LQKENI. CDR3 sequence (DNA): TGTGCCAGCTCACCAATGCCCCAGGGGCGCTTGACCGGGGAGCTGTTTTTT. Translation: CASSPMPQGRLTGELFF.

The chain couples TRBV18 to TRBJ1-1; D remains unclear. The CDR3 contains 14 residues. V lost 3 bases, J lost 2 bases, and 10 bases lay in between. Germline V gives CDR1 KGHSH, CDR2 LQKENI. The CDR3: CASSPSRANTEAFF. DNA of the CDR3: TGTGCCAGCTCACCGTCGCGGGCAAACACTGAAGCTTTCTTT.

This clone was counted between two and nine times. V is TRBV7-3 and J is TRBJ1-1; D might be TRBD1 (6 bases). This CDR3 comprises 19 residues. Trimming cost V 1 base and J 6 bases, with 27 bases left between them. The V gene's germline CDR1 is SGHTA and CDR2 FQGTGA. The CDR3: CASSLRAPSTTGSIPEAFF. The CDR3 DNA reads TGTGCCAGCAGCTTAAGAGCCCCCAGTACTACAGGGTCGATACCTGAAGCTTTCTTT.

Written as DNA, the CDR3 is TGTGCCAGCAGCTTCGCAGGGTTGGGCGGGGAGCTGTTTTTT. Its protein product is CASSFAGLGGELFF. The chain uses TRBV11-2 and TRBJ2-2; possible D gene TRBD1, 5 bases. V lost 3 bases, J lost 7 bases, and 12 bases lay in between. From germline, CDR1 is SGHAT and CDR2 FQNNGV. The CDR3 totals 14 residues.

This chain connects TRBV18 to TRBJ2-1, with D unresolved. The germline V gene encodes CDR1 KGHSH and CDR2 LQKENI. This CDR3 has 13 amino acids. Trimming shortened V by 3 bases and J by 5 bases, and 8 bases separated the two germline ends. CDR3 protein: CASSPNINNEQFF. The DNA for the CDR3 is TGTGCCAGCTCACCGAACATTAACAATGAGCAGTTCTTC.

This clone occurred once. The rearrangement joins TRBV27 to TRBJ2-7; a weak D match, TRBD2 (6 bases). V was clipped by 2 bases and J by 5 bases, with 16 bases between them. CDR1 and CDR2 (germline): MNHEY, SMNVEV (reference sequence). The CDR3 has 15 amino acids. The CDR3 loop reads CASSLTPGVGDEQYF. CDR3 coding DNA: TGTGCCAGCAGTTTAACCCCGGGGGTTGGTGACGAGCAGTACTTC.

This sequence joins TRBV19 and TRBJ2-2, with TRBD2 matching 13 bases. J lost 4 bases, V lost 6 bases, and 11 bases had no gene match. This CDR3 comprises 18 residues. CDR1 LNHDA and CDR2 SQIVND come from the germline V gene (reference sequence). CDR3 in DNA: TGTGCCAGTAGCCTCCGGACTAGCGGGAGTCTGGGCACCGGGGAGCTGTTTTTT. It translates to CASSLRTSGSLGTGELFF.

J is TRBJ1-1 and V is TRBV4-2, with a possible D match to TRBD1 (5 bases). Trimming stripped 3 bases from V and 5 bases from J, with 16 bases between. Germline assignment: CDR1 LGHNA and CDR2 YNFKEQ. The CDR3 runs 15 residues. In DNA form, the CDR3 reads TGTGCCAGCAGCCACCCAAGGGGTGTGATAACTGAAGCTTTCTTT. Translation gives CASSHPRGVITEAFF.

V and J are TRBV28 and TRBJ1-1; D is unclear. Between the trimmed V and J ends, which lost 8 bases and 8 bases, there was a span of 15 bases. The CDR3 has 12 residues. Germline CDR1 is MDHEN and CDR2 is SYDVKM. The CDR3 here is CASELPGGEAFF. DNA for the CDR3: TGTGCCAGCGAGCTGCCGGGTGGGGAAGCTTTCTTT.

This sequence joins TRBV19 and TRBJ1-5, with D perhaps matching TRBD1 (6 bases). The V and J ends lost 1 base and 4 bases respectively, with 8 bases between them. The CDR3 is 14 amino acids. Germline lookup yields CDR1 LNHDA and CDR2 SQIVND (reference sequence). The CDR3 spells CASSIARGNQPQHF. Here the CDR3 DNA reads TGTGCCAGTAGTATAGCGAGGGGGAATCAGCCCCAGCATTTT. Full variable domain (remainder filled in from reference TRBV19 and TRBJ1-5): DGGITQSPKYLFRKEGQNVTLSCEQNLNHDAMYWYRQDPGQGLRLIYYSQIVNDFQKGDIAEGYSVSREKKESFPLTVTSAQKNPTAFYLCASSIARGNQPQHFGDGTRLSIL.

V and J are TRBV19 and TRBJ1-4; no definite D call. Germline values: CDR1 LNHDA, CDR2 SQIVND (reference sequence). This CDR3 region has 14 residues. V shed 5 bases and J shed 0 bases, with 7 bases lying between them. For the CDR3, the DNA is TGTGCCAGTAGTGCCCAGTCAACTAATGAAAAACTGTTTTTT. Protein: CASSAQSTNEKLFF.

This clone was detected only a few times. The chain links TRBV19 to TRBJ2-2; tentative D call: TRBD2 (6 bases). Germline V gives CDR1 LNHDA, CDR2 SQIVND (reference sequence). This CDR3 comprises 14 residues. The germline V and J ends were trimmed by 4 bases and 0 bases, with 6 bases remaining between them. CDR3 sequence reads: CASSTGANTGELFF. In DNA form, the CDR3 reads TGTGCCAGTAGTACGGGGGCGAACACCGGGGAGCTGTTTTTT.

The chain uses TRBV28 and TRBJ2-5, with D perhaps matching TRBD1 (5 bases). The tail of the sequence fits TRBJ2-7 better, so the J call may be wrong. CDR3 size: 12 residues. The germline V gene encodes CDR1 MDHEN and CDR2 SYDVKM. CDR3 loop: CASFRGGYEQYF. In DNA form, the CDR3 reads TGTGCCAGCTTTAGGGGCGGCTACGAGCAGTACTTC.

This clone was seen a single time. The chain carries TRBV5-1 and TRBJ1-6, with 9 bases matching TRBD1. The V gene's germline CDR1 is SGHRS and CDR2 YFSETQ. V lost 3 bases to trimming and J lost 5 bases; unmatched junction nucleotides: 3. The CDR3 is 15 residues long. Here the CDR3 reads CASSSWDRDNSPLHF. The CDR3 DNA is TGCGCCAGCAGCTCGTGGGACAGGGATAATTCACCCCTCCACTTT.

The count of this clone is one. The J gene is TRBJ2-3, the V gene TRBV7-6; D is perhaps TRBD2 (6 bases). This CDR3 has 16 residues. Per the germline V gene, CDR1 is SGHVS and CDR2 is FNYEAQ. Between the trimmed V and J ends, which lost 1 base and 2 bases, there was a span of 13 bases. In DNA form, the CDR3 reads TGTGCCAGCAGCTTAGGCGGGGACTCTCCCACAGATACGCAGTATTTT. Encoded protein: CASSLGGDSPTDTQYF. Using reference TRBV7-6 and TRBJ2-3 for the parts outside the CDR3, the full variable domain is GAGVSQSPRYKVTKRGQDVALRCDPISGHVSLYWYRQALGQGPEFLTYFNYEAQQDKSGLPNDRFSAERPEGSISTLTIQRTEQRDSAMYRCASSLGGDSPTDTQYFGPGTRLTVL.

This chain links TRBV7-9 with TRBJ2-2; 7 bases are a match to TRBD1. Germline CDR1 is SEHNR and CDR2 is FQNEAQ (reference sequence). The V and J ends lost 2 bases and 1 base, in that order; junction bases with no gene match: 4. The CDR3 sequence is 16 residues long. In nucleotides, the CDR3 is TGTGCCAGCAGCTTAACGCGACAGGGGAACACCGGGGAGCTGTTTTTT. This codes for CASSLTRQGNTGELFF.

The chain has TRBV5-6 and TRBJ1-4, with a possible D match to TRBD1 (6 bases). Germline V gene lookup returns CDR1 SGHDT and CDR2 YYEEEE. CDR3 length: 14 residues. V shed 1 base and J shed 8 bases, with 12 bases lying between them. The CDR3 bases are TGTGCCAGCAGCTTGTCAGGGGTGGAGGAAAAACTGTTTTTT. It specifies CASSLSGVEEKLFF. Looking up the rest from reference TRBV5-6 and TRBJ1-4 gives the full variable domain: DAGVTQSPTHLIKTRGQQVTLRCSPKSGHDTVSWYQQALGQGPQFIFQYYEEEERQRGNFPDRFSGHQFPNYSSELNVNALLLGDSALYLCASSLSGVEEKLFFGSGTQLSVL.

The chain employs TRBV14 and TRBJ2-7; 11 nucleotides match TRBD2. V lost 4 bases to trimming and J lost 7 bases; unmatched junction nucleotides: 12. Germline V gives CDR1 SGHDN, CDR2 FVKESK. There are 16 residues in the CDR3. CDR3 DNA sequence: TGTGCCAGCAGCCTCCGACTAGCGGGAAATGGTGGTGAGCAGTACTTC. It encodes CASSLRLAGNGGEQYF.

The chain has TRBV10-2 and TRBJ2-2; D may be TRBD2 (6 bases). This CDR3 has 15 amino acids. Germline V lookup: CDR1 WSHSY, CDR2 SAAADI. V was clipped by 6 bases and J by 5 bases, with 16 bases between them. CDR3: CASRARRGFTGELFF. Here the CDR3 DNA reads TGCGCCAGCAGGGCGAGGCGGGGTTTTACCGGGGAGCTGTTTTTT.

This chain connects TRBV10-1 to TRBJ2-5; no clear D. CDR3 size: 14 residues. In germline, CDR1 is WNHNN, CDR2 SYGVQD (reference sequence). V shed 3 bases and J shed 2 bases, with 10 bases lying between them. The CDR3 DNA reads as TGCGCCAGCAGTGACACTAAAGTTCAAGAGACCCAGTACTTC. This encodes CASSDTKVQETQYF.

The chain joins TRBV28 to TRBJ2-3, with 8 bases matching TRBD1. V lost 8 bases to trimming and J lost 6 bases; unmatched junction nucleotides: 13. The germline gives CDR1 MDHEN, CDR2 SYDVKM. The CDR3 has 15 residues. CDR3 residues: CASSEGRGRGDTQYF. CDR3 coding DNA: TGTGCCAGCTCCGAGGGCAGGGGGCGCGGGGATACGCAGTATTTT.

The CDR3 region has the DNA TGCGCCAGCAGCTTGGGGTCAGGGGATCAGCCCCAGCATTTT. It codes for CASSLGSGDQPQHF. The chain employs TRBV5-1 and TRBJ1-5; TRBD1 is a possible D gene (6 bases). The CDR3 has 14 amino acids. V lost 0 bases and J lost 5, with 9 bases in between. Germline CDR1 reads SGHRS; CDR2 reads YFSETQ.

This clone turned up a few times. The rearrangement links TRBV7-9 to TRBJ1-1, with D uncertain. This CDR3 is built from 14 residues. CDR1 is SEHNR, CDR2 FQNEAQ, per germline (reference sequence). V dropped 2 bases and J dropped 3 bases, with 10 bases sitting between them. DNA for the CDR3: TGTGCCAGCAGCTTACCCTCGACTGACACTGAAGCTTTCTTT. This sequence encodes CASSLPSTDTEAFF.

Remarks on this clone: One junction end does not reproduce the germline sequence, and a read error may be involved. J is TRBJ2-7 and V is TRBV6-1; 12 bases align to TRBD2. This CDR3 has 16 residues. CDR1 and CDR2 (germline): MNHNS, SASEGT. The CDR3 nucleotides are TGTGCCAGCAGTGAAACTAGCGGGAGGCCCTCCTTCGAGCAGTACTTC. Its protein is CASSETSGRPSFEQYF.

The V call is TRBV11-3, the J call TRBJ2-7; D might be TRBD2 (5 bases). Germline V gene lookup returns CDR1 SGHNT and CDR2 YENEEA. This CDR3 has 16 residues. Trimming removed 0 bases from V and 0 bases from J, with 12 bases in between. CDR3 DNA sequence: TGTGCCAGCAGCTTAGACAGCGGTATCCTCTCCTACGAGCAGTACTTC. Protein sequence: CASSLDSGILSYEQYF.

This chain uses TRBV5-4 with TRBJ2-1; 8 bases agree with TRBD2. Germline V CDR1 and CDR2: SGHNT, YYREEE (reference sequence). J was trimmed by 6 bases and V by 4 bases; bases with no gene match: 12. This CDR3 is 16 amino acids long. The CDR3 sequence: CASSTEPSGSRNEQFF. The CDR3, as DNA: TGTGCCAGCAGCACGGAGCCTAGCGGGTCGCGCAATGAGCAGTTCTTC.

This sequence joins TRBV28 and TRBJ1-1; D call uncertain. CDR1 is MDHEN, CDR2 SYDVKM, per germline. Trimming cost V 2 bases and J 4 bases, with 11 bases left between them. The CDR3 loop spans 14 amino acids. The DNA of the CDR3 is TGTGCCAGCAGTTTAGCAGGAGGCTTCACTGAAGCTTTCTTT. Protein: CASSLAGGFTEAFF.

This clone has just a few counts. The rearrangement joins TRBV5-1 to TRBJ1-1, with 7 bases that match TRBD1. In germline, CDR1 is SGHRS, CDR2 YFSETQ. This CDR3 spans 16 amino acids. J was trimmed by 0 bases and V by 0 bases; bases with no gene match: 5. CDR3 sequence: CASSLGPDRMNTEAFF. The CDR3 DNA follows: TGCGCCAGCAGCTTGGGGCCGGACAGGATGAACACTGAAGCTTTCTTT. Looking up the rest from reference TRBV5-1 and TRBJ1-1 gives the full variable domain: KAGVTQTPRYLIKTRGQQVTLSCSPISGHRSVSWYQQTPGQGLQFLFEYFSETQRNKGNFPGRFSGRQFSNSRSEMNVSTLELGDSALYLCASSLGPDRMNTEAFFGQGTRLTVV.

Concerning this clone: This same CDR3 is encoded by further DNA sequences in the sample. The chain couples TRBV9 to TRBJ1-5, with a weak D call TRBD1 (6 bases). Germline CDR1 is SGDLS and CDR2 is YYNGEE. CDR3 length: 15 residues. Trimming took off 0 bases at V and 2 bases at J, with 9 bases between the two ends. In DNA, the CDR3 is TGTGCCAGCAGCGTAGAGGGGGATGGCAATCAGCCCCAGCATTTT. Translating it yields CASSVEGDGNQPQHF.

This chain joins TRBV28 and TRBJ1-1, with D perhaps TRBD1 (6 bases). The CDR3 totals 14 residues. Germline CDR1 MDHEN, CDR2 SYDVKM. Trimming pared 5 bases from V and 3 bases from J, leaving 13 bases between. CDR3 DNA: TGTGCCAGCAGTCCCCCCGGGACATACACTGAAGCTTTCTTT. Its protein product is CASSPPGTYTEAFF. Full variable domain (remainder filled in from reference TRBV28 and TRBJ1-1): DVKVTQSSRYLVKRTGEKVFLECVQDMDHENMFWYRQDPGLGLRLIYFSYDVKMKEKGDIPEGYSVSREKKERFSLILESASTNQTSMYLCASSPPGTYTEAFFGQGTRLTVV.

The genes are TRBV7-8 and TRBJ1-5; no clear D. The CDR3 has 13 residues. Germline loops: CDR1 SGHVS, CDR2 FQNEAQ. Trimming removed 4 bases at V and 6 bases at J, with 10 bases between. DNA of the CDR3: TGTGCCAGCAGCTCCCGATTCAGTCAGCCCCAGCATTTT. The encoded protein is CASSSRFSQPQHF.